The 24 T cell receptor beta chains reported below all come from one sample, sequenced in a study of blood T cell repertoires in COVID-19. Produced via immunoSEQ multiplex PCR; TCRdb's table is partial and in-frame only. The sample lists more than 35,000 clones, roughly 85% occurring once. The sample comprised peripheral blood. These TCRs come from a human donor in a cohort sampled during active COVID-19.

This sequence joins TRBV4-2 and TRBJ2-6; D gene unclear. The V end was cut by 1 base, the J end by 0 bases, with 7 bases between. The V gene's germline CDR1 is LGHNA and CDR2 YNFKEQ. The CDR3 is 16 residues long. The CDR3 DNA is TGTGCCAGCAGCCAAGGGTACAACTCTGGGGCCAACGTCCTGACTTTC. This codes for CASSQGYNSGANVLTF.

V gene TRBV6-5 combines with J gene TRBJ1-2; maybe TRBD1 (6 bases). The CDR3 has 14 residues. Germline loops: CDR1 MNHEY, CDR2 SVGAGI. The ends were cut back, 6 bases at V and 7 bases at J, with 18 bases in the middle. CDR3 nucleotides: TGTGCCAGCAGCCCCCCGGGAGGGGGTGGTGGCTACACCTTC. It encodes CASSPPGGGGGYTF.

This clone showed up just once. This chain's CDR3 is CASGKTGPISEAFF. DNA of the CDR3: TGTGCCAGCGGAAAGACAGGGCCGATTTCCGAAGCTTTCTTT. The J gene is TRBJ1-1, the V gene TRBV6-5, with 7 positions matching TRBD1. Germline CDR1 and CDR2: MNHEY and SVGAGI. The CDR3 has 14 amino acids. Trimming at V came to 8 bases and at J to 8 bases, leaving 14 bases not matched to a gene.

This chain connects TRBV15 to TRBJ2-2; D might be TRBD1 (6 bases). The CDR3 runs 15 residues. V lost 5 bases and J 5 bases, leaving 15 bases between the germline ends. Germline values: CDR1 LNHNV, CDR2 YYDKDF (reference sequence). The CDR3 sequence is CATSAGTQRTGELFF. CDR3 bases: TGTGCCACCAGCGCCGGGACACAAAGAACCGGGGAGCTGTTTTTT. Looking up the rest from reference TRBV15 and TRBJ2-2 gives the full variable domain: DAMVIQNPRYQVTQFGKPVTLSCSQTLNHNVMYWYQQKSSQAPKLLFHYYDKDFNNEADTPDNFQSRRPNTSFCFLDIRSPGLGDTAMYLCATSAGTQRTGELFFGEGSRLTVL.

About this clone: One end of the junction does not line up with germline, which may come from a read error. V gene TRBV5-5 combines with J gene TRBJ1-5; D call uncertain. Germline CDR1 is SGHKS and CDR2 is YYEKEE (reference sequence). The CDR3 is 16 amino acids. CDR3 protein: CASTLGGVYSNQPQHF. The CDR3 DNA sequence: TGTGCCAGCACCTTGGGCGGAGTTTATAGCAATCAGCCCCAGCATTTT. The variable domain in full, with the rest retrieved from reference TRBV5-5 and TRBJ1-5, is DAGVTQSPTHLIKTRGQQVTLRCSPISGHKSVSWYQQVLGQGPQFIFQYYEKEERGRGNFPDRFSARQFPNYSSELNVNALLLGDSALYLCASTLGGVYSNQPQHFGDGTRLSIL.

The chain links TRBV6-5 to TRBJ1-2; the match to TRBD1 covers 8 bases. Germline CDR1 and CDR2: MNHEY and SVGAGI. Trimming removed 9 bases from V and 0 bases from J; junction bases left unmatched: 3. There are 13 residues in the CDR3. Written as DNA, the CDR3 is TGTGCCAGATCACAGGGGGCTAACTATGGCTACACCTTC. This codes for CARSQGANYGYTF.

The chain is built from TRBV20-1 and TRBJ2-1; D is perhaps TRBD1 (6 bases). The ends were cut back, 5 bases at V and 10 bases at J, with 9 bases in the middle. The CDR3 has 10 residues. Germline CDR1 and CDR2: DFQATT and SNEGSKA (reference sequence). CDR3 sequence reads: CSAPQGEQFF. The DNA for the CDR3 is TGCAGTGCTCCCCAGGGGGAGCAGTTCTTC.

The rearrangement joins TRBV9 to TRBJ1-1; 8 bases fit TRBD1. Germline CDR1 is SGDLS and CDR2 is YYNGEE. The junction had 5 bases not matched to a gene; V was cut back by 4 bases and J by 3 bases. This CDR3 contains 14 residues. DNA for the CDR3: TGTGCCAGCAGCTCGGAACAGGGGGACACTGAAGCTTTCTTT. Protein sequence: CASSSEQGDTEAFF.

The chain has TRBV5-1 and TRBJ2-2; TRBD1 might be the D (6 bases). The CDR3 sequence is 15 residues long. The germline V gene encodes CDR1 SGHRS and CDR2 YFSETQ. V dropped 0 bases and J dropped 5 bases, with 11 bases sitting between them. CDR3 sequence: CASSLGGGETGELFF. The CDR3 DNA reads TGCGCCAGCAGCTTGGGAGGGGGAGAGACCGGGGAGCTGTTTTTT.

A single count supports this clone. The V and J genes are TRBV24-1 and TRBJ2-3, with 8 bases matching TRBD2. The CDR3 has 15 residues. Germline trimming cut 4 bases from V and 3 bases from J; bases unmatched to any gene: 5. Looked up from germline, CDR1 is KGHDR and CDR2 is SFDVKD. Here the CDR3 DNA reads TGTGCCACCAGTGACCCCGGGGGGGAAACAGATACGCAGTATTTT. Amino acids: CATSDPGGETDTQYF.

The chain is built from TRBV21-1 and TRBJ1-2; the table's TRBD1 call for D was not verified on the DNA. TRBV21-1 is tagged as a pseudogene. This CDR3 has 23 amino acids. The CDR3 DNA follows: TGTGCCAGCAGCAAAAAAAGCGGGTGCGGGGGGCGCCAGGGACAGGGAGGTCTGGATGGCTACACCTTC. Translating it yields CASSKKSGCGGRQGQGGLDGYTF.

The chain carries TRBV6-5 and TRBJ2-7; a weak D match, TRBD1 (6 bases). V gave up 6 bases and J gave up 2 bases, with 11 bases separating them. This CDR3 spans 13 amino acids. Germline V gene sequence: CDR1 MNHEY, CDR2 SVGAGI. The CDR3 nucleotides are TGTGCCAGCAGCCCGGACAGCACCTACGAGCAGTACTTC. Protein: CASSPDSTYEQYF.

The CDR3 sequence: CASSLFLAGDNEQFF. The CDR3 DNA is TGTGCCAGCAGCTTATTCCTAGCGGGCGACAATGAGCAGTTCTTC. The chain has TRBV7-3 and TRBJ2-1; 8 nucleotides match TRBD2. V lost 2 bases and J lost 5; bases outside the gene matches: 5. CDR1 is SGHTA and CDR2 is FQGTGA in the germline V gene. This CDR3 has 15 amino acids.

The genes are TRBV11-1 and TRBJ1-2, with D possibly matching TRBD1 (5 bases). V lost 1 base to trimming and J lost 6 bases, with 9 bases between them. The CDR3 length is 13 residues. Per germline, CDR1 SGHAT and CDR2 FQDESV (reference sequence). The CDR3 DNA reads as TGTGCCAGCAGCTTAGACATAGGGGATGGCTACACCTTC. Amino acids: CASSLDIGDGYTF.

The rearrangement links TRBV11-2 to TRBJ1-2, with D uncertain. Germline values: CDR1 SGHAT, CDR2 FQNNGV. V gave up 1 base and J gave up 5 bases, with 8 bases separating them. This CDR3 comprises 13 residues. CDR3 in amino acids: CASSLARSYGYTF. In nucleotides, the CDR3 is TGTGCCAGCAGCTTAGCTCGGTCTTATGGCTACACCTTC. Full variable domain (rest looked up from reference TRBV11-2 and TRBJ1-2): EAGVAQSPRYKIIEKRQSVAFWCNPISGHATLYWYQQILGQGPKLLIQFQNNGVVDDSQLPKDRFSAERLKGVDSTLKIQPAKLEDSAVYLCASSLARSYGYTFGSGTRLTVV.

This chain joins TRBV13 and TRBJ2-2; possibly TRBD1 for D (6 bases). From germline, CDR1 is PRHDT and CDR2 FYEKMQ (reference sequence). The ends were cut back, 5 bases at V and 5 bases at J, with 12 bases in the middle. The CDR3 consists of 14 residues. The CDR3 DNA is TGTGCCAGCAGCCTGGGACATGAGACCGGGGAGCTGTTTTTT. Translating it yields CASSLGHETGELFF.

This chain joins TRBV6-5 and TRBJ1-2, with 8 bases identical to TRBD1. The CDR3 runs 12 residues. Germline V CDR1 and CDR2: MNHEY, SVGAGI. The V gene end was trimmed by 10 bases and the J gene end by 4 bases; junction bases not matched to a gene: 5. The CDR3 DNA sequence: TGTGCCACGCTGGACAGGGTCTATGGCTACACCTTC. This codes for CATLDRVYGYTF.

The chain combines TRBV10-3 with TRBJ1-5, with 7 bases fitting TRBD1. The CDR3 extends over 15 amino acids. Germline-derived CDR1 and CDR2 are ENHRY and SYGVKD. V trimming: 4 bases; J trimming: 3 bases; junction bases outside the gene matches: 6. In nucleotides, the CDR3 is TGTGCCATCAGTGCCGGGACAGAGTTCAATCAGCCCCAGCATTTT. It yields the protein CAISAGTEFNQPQHF.

The rearrangement joins TRBV3-1 (or the pseudogene TRBV3-2) to TRBJ2-1; the D gene is possibly TRBD1 (6 bases). This CDR3 comprises 13 residues. The V and J ends lost 5 bases and 10 bases respectively, with 15 bases between them. Germline V gives CDR1 LGHDT, CDR2 YNNKEL (reference sequence). CDR3 DNA: TGTGCCAGCAGCGCACAGGGCTCGGGGGAGCAGTTCTTC. Its protein product is CASSAQGSGEQFF.

This chain links TRBV9 with TRBJ2-2; TRBD2 agrees at 9 bases. With V trimmed by 4 bases and J by 1 base, 11 bases remained unmatched. This CDR3 has 18 residues. CDR1 is SGDLS, CDR2 YYNGEE, per germline. CDR3 coding DNA: TGTGCCAGCAGCTTGGGACTAGCCCTAAACGGGAACACCGGGGAGCTGTTTTTT. It is translated as CASSLGLALNGNTGELFF.

This clone was detected only a few times. The J gene is TRBJ2-7, the V gene TRBV7-9, with 7 positions matching TRBD1. CDR3 length: 13 amino acids. CDR1 and CDR2 from the germline V gene are SEHNR and FQNEAQ (reference sequence). J gave up 4 bases and V 1 base, and 1 base lay outside the gene matches. CDR3 amino acids: CASSLDRGYEQYF. The CDR3 nucleotides read TGTGCCAGCAGCTTAGACAGGGGTTACGAGCAGTACTTC.

This rearrangement joins TRBV29-1 to TRBJ1-5, with a tentative D call TRBD1 (5 bases). Trimming left V 1 base short and J 6 bases short, with 10 bases between. This CDR3 has 13 residues. Germline V gene lookup returns CDR1 SQVTM and CDR2 ANQGSEA. The CDR3 coding sequence is TGCAGCGTTGAAGGACAGCCCGGTCAGCCCCAGCATTTT. Encoded protein: CSVEGQPGQPQHF.

This clone was found many times. The chain combines TRBV12-3 or TRBV12-4 with TRBJ1-2; the match to TRBD1 covers 9 bases. The CDR3 is made up of 13 amino acids. J gave up 6 bases and V 6 bases, and 5 bases lay outside the gene matches. CDR3 in DNA: TGTGCCAGCAGCCCGGGACAGGGAAATGGCTACACCTTC. Protein: CASSPGQGNGYTF.

The chain combines TRBV20-1 with TRBJ2-5; D might be TRBD2 (5 bases). The CDR3 is 14 residues long. V was pared by 3 bases and J by 5 bases, with 16 bases between. Germline assignment: CDR1 DFQATT and CDR2 SNEGSKA (reference sequence). Written as DNA, the CDR3 is TGCAGTGCTAGTCCCCCTCTAGCACAGGAGACCCAGTACTTC. This encodes CSASPPLAQETQYF.